Below, one T cell receptor (beta chain) is given with its context. Samples held about 0.85-11 million cryopreserved PBMC before DNA extraction. The sample belongs to a study of long-term antiretroviral therapy in people with HIV. The assay used was immunoSEQ (version v3.0), run at survey level. Using immunoSEQ multiplex PCR, the repertoire was profiled, and TCRdb retains in-frame clones only, with some absent. The sample has 30,000 to 40,000 clones; roughly 80% are singletons. The ends lost 5 bases at V and 2 bases at J; junction bases unmatched: 6. The CDR3 is made up of 15 amino acids. CDR1 and CDR2 (germline): SGHRS, YFSETQ.

The rearrangement links TRBV5-1 to TRBJ2-2; 7 bases map to TRBD2. The sample consisted of unsorted PBMCs, taken 2 years after starting antiretroviral therapy. The origin of this receptor is a woman aged 50 to 60 with HIV. In DNA form, the CDR3 reads TGCGCCAGCAGTTGGGCTAGCGGTAACACCGGGGAGCTGTTTTTT. Translated: CASSWASGNTGELFF.